The rows below give T cell receptor beta chains drawn from one sample of a study of T cells in localized non-small cell lung cancer. The data were produced by immunoSEQ multiplex PCR, yet TCRdb's version contains in-frame clones alone and is incomplete. The sample yields roughly 17,000 clones, around 89% seen once. The sequencing here drew on peripheral blood, taken before any cancer treatment. Every receptor here comes from a male donor older than 55 with stage II squamous cell lung carcinoma. Each CDR3 is given with its conserved first and last residue. A D gene is named only where the DNA matches it firmly.

V gene,J gene,D gene,CDR3 protein
TRBV9,TRBJ2-2,TRBD2,CASSVGTSGSRGELFF
TRBV28,TRBJ1-5,-,CASSFPGGQNQPQHF
TRBV6-1,TRBJ1-6,-,CASSEEGVAYNSPLHF
TRBV19,TRBJ1-5,-,CASNPDRSTGNQPQHF
TRBV10-3,TRBJ1-6,TRBD1,CAISESDRENSPLHF
TRBV10-3,TRBJ1-1,TRBD1,CAIKGTGAYDTEAFF
TRBV5-1,TRBJ1-1,-,CASSLAEVRTEAFF
TRBV2,TRBJ1-2,TRBD1,CAKSPGQGIRGYTF
TRBV10-3,TRBJ2-2,TRBD2,CAISEMTSGTGELFF
TRBV7-6,TRBJ2-1,TRBD1,CASSTGTGDNEQFF
TRBV7-9,TRBJ2-3,-,CASSSSESSTDTQYF
TRBV19,TRBJ1-3,-,CASSIMGAGNTIYF
TRBV9,TRBJ2-7,TRBD1,CASSKGQGRDEQYF
TRBV19,TRBJ2-7,-,CASSIGTGAGVLDDEQYF
TRBV27,TRBJ2-1,TRBD2,CASSPQAGGGNEQFF
TRBV20-1,TRBJ2-3,-,CSARVRDTQYF
TRBV27,TRBJ2-7,TRBD2,CASSPTSGGYEQYF
TRBV15,TRBJ2-7,TRBD1,CATSARQGAYEQYF
TRBV19,TRBJ2-7,TRBD1,CASSIGDRASEQYF
TRBV21-1,TRBJ2-2,-,CASSKERTSGRRVGELFF
TRBV7-9,TRBJ2-5,TRBD1,CASSAGQGQETQYF
TRBV30,TRBJ2-7,TRBD1,CAWSVQGSSYEQYF
TRBV19,TRBJ1-3,-,CASRVLSSGNTIYF
TRBV10-3,TRBJ2-2,TRBD1,CAIRDRGNTGELFF
TRBV29-1,TRBJ1-3,TRBD1,CSVNRGSTGNTIYF
TRBV19,TRBJ2-3,-,CASSAGIRQYF
TRBV5-8,TRBJ2-3,-,CASSLNRKDTDTQYF
TRBV7-2,TRBJ2-6,TRBD1,CASSLQGGLAGANVLTF
TRBV6-1,TRBJ2-3,TRBD2,CASSELFGGGGTDTQYF
TRBV7-9,TRBJ2-1,TRBD2,CASSSGGGLYNEQFF
TRBV27,TRBJ2-3,-,CASSLRPPQNRDTQYF
TRBV4-1,TRBJ2-2,-,CASSQPGRGGRVAGELFF
TRBV27,TRBJ2-1,-,CATKRRYPQFLANEQFF
TRBV5-1,TRBJ1-5,TRBD1,CASSLEAGGHQPQHF
TRBV5-4,TRBJ2-5,TRBD2,CASSLRTSGSQETQYF
TRBV5-1,TRBJ1-2,-,CASSLEGRSYGYTF
TRBV5-6,TRBJ1-4,TRBD1,CASSFDRVQANEKLFF
TRBV6-5,TRBJ2-1,TRBD2,CASSYGGLADEQFF
TRBV6-5,TRBJ2-7,TRBD1,CASRTGGAYEQYF
TRBV21-1,TRBJ2-7,-,CASSKWGRRREWSYEQYF
TRBV7-2,TRBJ1-1,-,CASSLARGWTAMNTEAFF